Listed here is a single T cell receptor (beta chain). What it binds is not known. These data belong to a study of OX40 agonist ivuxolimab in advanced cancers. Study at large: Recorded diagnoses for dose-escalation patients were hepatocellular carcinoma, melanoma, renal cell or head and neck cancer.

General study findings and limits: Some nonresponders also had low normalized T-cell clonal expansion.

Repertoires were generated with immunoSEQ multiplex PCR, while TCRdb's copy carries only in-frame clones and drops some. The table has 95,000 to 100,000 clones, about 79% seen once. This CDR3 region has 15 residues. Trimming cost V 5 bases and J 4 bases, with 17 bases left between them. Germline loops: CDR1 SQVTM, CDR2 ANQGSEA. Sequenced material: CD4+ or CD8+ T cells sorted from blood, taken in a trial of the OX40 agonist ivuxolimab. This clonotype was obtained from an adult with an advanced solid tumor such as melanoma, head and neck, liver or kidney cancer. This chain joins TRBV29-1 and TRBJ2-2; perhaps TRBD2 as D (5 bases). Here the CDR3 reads CSVSPSGLTTGELFF. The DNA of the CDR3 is TGCAGCGTTAGTCCCAGCGGACTTACCACCGGGGAGCTGTTTTTT.